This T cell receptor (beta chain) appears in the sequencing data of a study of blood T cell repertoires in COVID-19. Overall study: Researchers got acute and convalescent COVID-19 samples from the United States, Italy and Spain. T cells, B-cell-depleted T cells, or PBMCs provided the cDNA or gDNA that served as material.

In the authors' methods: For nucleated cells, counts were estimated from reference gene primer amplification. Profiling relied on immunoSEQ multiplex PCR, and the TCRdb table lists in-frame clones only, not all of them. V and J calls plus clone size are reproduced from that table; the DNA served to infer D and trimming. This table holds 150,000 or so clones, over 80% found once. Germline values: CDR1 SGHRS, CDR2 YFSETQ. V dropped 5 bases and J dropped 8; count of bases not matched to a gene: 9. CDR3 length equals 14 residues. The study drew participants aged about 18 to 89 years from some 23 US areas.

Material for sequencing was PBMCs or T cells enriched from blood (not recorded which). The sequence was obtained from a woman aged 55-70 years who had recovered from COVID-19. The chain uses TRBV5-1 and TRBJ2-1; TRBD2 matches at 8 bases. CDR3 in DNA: TGCGCCAGCAGATTAAGCGGGAGTACGGATGAGCAGTTCTTC. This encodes CASRLSGSTDEQFF.